Shown below are 24 T cell receptor beta chains from a single sample sequenced in a study of blood T cell repertoires in COVID-19. The assay was immunoSEQ multiplex PCR, and TCRdb's table has in-frame clones only and misses some. The table shows more than 200,000 clones, with 88% occurring only once. Sequencing was carried out using peripheral blood. These receptors were obtained from a human donor in a cohort sampled during active COVID-19.

V is TRBV18 and J is TRBJ1-1, with 9 bases lining up with TRBD1. The CDR3 covers 16 residues. J lost 2 bases, V lost 0 bases, and 4 bases had no gene match. CDR1 and CDR2 (germline): KGHSH, LQKENI. In nucleotides, the CDR3 is TGTGCCAGCTCACCACCTAACAGGGGGCCAAACACTGAAGCTTTCTTT. Translating gives CASSPPNRGPNTEAFF.

This chain uses TRBV2 with TRBJ2-7; 10 nucleotides line up with TRBD2. The CDR3 has 15 residues. Trimming removed 9 bases from V and 5 bases from J; junction bases left unmatched: 13. The germline CDR1 and CDR2 sequences are SNHLY and FYNNEI. CDR3 loop: CASLLAGEGINEQYF. CDR3 DNA: TGTGCCAGTCTCCTAGCGGGGGAGGGGATTAACGAGCAGTACTTC. The whole variable domain, remainder taken from reference TRBV2 and TRBJ2-7, is EPEVTQTPSHQVTQMGQEVILRCVPISNHLYFYWYRQILGQKVEFLVSFYNNEISEKSEIFDDQFSVERPDGSNFTLKIRSTKLEDSAMYFCASLLAGEGINEQYFGPGTRLTVT.

The rearrangement joins TRBV18 to TRBJ2-3; 8 bases line up with TRBD2. The V gene's germline CDR1 is KGHSH and CDR2 LQKENI. This CDR3 contains 17 residues. Trimming took 4 bases from V and 2 from J; bases not matched to a gene: 11. For the CDR3, the DNA is TGTGCCAGCTCACACCCCCCGGGACTAGATTTCACAGATACGCAGTATTTT. It translates to CASSHPPGLDFTDTQYF.

This chain uses TRBV6-2 or TRBV6-3 with TRBJ2-3, with TRBD2 identical over 9 bases. CDR1 MNHEY and CDR2 SVGEGT come from the germline V gene. With 5 bases clipped from V and 9 bases from J, the junction kept 6 bases outside the gene matches. CDR3 length equals 13 residues. The CDR3: CASSLAGSLTQYF. The CDR3 nucleotides read TGTGCCAGCAGTCTAGCGGGATCTTTAACGCAGTATTTT.

The V and J genes are TRBV11-3 and TRBJ2-2; TRBD1 aligns across 7 bases. The length of the CDR3 is 15 residues. Germline V gives CDR1 SGHNT, CDR2 YENEEA. J was trimmed by 7 bases and V by 0 bases; bases with no gene match: 5. DNA of the CDR3: TGTGCCAGCAGCTTAGAGGGACAGCGATACGGGGAGCTGTTTTTT. As protein: CASSLEGQRYGELFF.

The chain combines TRBV7-8 with TRBJ2-7; 14 bases are shared with TRBD2. CDR1 and CDR2 from the germline V gene are SGHVS and FQNEAQ. The CDR3 length is 17 residues. J lost 10 bases, V lost 1 base, and 12 bases had no gene match. The CDR3 DNA sequence: TGTGCCAGCAGCTTAGTCCCCGGACTAGCGGGGGGACTATTACAGTACTTC. Translating it yields CASSLVPGLAGGLLQYF.

The CDR3 DNA is TGTGCCAGCAGCTTAGTAACAGGGAGTGTCTCTGAAGCTTTCTTT. It is translated as CASSLVTGSVSEAFF. The chain is built from TRBV7-2 and TRBJ1-1; perhaps TRBD1 as D (6 bases). The CDR3 sequence is 15 residues long. Between the trimmed V and J ends, which lost 1 base and 6 bases, there was a span of 15 bases. Germline V CDR1 and CDR2: SGHTA, FQGNSA.

The rearrangement uses TRBV29-1 and TRBJ2-1; possible D gene TRBD2, 7 bases. This CDR3 is 14 amino acids long. V lost 4 bases and J 5 bases, leaving 15 bases between the germline ends. Per the germline V gene, CDR1 is SQVTM and CDR2 is ANQGSEA. CDR3 protein: CSVAQGGGDNEQFF. CDR3 sequence (DNA): TGCAGCGTTGCGCAAGGGGGGGGTGACAATGAGCAGTTCTTC.

The V gene is TRBV9, the J gene TRBJ2-2; 7 nucleotides agree with TRBD1. The germline V gene has CDR1 SGDLS and CDR2 YYNGEE. This CDR3 comprises 18 residues. J gave up 3 bases and V 1 base, and 12 bases lay outside the gene matches. This CDR3 reads CASSVSQGVGFDTGELFF. CDR3 bases: TGTGCCAGCAGCGTATCCCAGGGGGTCGGGTTTGACACCGGGGAGCTGTTTTTT.

The rearrangement uses TRBV28 and TRBJ2-1; 13 nucleotides align to TRBD2. This CDR3 has 20 residues. V lost 6 bases and J lost 0; bases outside the gene matches: 14. Germline V gene sequence: CDR1 MDHEN, CDR2 SYDVKM. CDR3 in amino acids: CASRPSGGLAGTRSYNEQFF. CDR3 coding DNA: TGTGCCAGCAGACCCAGCGGGGGACTAGCGGGAACCCGCTCCTACAATGAGCAGTTCTTC.

In its sample, this clone was seen a few times. V usage is TRBV4-1 and J usage is TRBJ2-3; 7 bases are a match to TRBD1. Germline V gives CDR1 MGHRA, CDR2 YSYEKL. Trimming took 0 bases from V and 5 from J; bases not matched to a gene: 5. This CDR3 is 15 amino acids long. CDR3 DNA: TGCGCCAGCAGCCAAGATAGGGGGCCGCAAGATACGCAGTATTTT. The encoded protein is CASSQDRGPQDTQYF.

This clone was recorded a few times. The genes are TRBV30 and TRBJ2-7, with TRBD1 as a possible D gene (6 bases). The CDR3 is 14 residues long. V dropped 0 bases and J dropped 4 bases, with 13 bases sitting between them. Germline CDR1 is GTSNPN and CDR2 is SVGIG (reference sequence). The CDR3 DNA reads TGTGCCTGGAGTGTAGGTCAGGGGAGATACGAGCAGTACTTC. Amino acids: CAWSVGQGRYEQYF.

The chain combines TRBV6-5 with TRBJ1-1; 9 bases line up with TRBD1. Germline V CDR1 and CDR2: MNHEY, SVGAGI. The CDR3 loop spans 14 amino acids. J was trimmed by 5 bases and V by 6 bases; bases with no gene match: 7. This CDR3 reads CASRPQGARTEAFF. The CDR3 DNA reads TGTGCCAGCAGGCCACAGGGGGCTAGAACTGAAGCTTTCTTT.

The chain has TRBV19 and TRBJ1-3, with a weak D call TRBD1 (5 bases). CDR1 is LNHDA, CDR2 SQIVND, per germline (reference sequence). There are 16 residues in the CDR3. V lost 6 bases to trimming and J lost 0 bases, with 15 bases between them. The CDR3 reads CASSPTGSSSGNTIYF. In DNA form, the CDR3 reads TGTGCCAGTAGCCCTACAGGTTCTAGCTCTGGAAACACCATATATTTT.

This clone was counted a few times. The J gene is TRBJ1-1, the V gene TRBV7-2; D not certain. Per germline, CDR1 SGHTA and CDR2 FQGNSA. CDR3 size: 15 residues. Trimming removed 0 bases from V and 0 bases from J, with 8 bases in between. The CDR3 region has the DNA TGTGCCAGCAGCTTAGCCGCAGTGATGAACACTGAAGCTTTCTTT. Amino acids: CASSLAAVMNTEAFF.

CDR3 amino acids: CASRKDRPRGEKLFF. CDR3 DNA: TGTGCCAGCAGAAAGGACAGGCCTCGAGGGGAAAAACTGTTTTTT. This chain uses TRBV28 with TRBJ1-4, with 7 bases lining up with TRBD1. Germline V lookup: CDR1 MDHEN, CDR2 SYDVKM. The V segment lost 6 bases and the J segment 8 bases; nucleotides outside the gene matches: 12. There are 15 residues in the CDR3.

The CDR3 DNA sequence: TGTGCCAGCACAAGGACAGGGAAAAACTATGGCTACACCTTC. Protein product: CASTRTGKNYGYTF. This chain links TRBV3-1 (or the pseudogene TRBV3-2) with TRBJ1-2, with 8 bases fitting TRBD1. Per the germline V gene, CDR1 is LGHDT and CDR2 is YNNKEL (reference sequence). There are 14 residues in the CDR3. V was clipped by 7 bases and J by 2 bases; unmatched bases: 6.

The V gene is TRBV30, the J gene TRBJ1-2, with D perhaps matching TRBD1 (6 bases). The CDR3 is made up of 14 amino acids. Looked up from germline, CDR1 is GTSNPN and CDR2 is SVGIG (reference sequence). Trimming cost V 2 bases and J 8 bases, with 18 bases left between them. Written as DNA, the CDR3 is TGTGCCTGGAGTAGAAGTAGGACAGTTGAAGGCTACACCTTC. It specifies CAWSRSRTVEGYTF.

The V call is TRBV7-2, the J call TRBJ2-3; D may be TRBD1 (5 bases). The ends were cut back, 5 bases at V and 3 bases at J, with 12 bases in the middle. Germline V gene data show CDR1 as SGHTA and CDR2 as FQGNSA. This CDR3 has 14 residues. The CDR3 spells CASSAPPGTDTQYF. Written as DNA, the CDR3 is TGTGCCAGCAGCGCACCCCCAGGGACAGATACGCAGTATTTT. Full variable domain (outside the CDR3, taken from reference TRBV7-2 and TRBJ2-3): GAGVSQSPSNKVTEKGKDVELRCDPISGHTALYWYRQSLGQGLEFLIYFQGNSAPDKSGLPSDRFSAERTGGSVSTLTIQRTQQEDSAVYLCASSAPPGTDTQYFGPGTRLTVL.

V is TRBV7-2 and J is TRBJ1-2; TRBD1 matches at 8 bases. Losses at the gene ends were 6 bases for V and 7 bases for J; bases not matched to a gene: 13. This CDR3 comprises 15 residues. CDR1 SGHTA and CDR2 FQGNSA come from the germline V gene. Here the CDR3 DNA reads TGTGCCAGCAGAACAGGACAGGGTTTATCACGTGGCTACACCTTC. Protein sequence: CASRTGQGLSRGYTF.

V and J are TRBV19 and TRBJ2-5; D is unclear. With 3 bases removed from V and 3 bases from J, the gap between germline ends came to 8 bases. Germline V lookup: CDR1 LNHDA, CDR2 SQIVND (reference sequence). The CDR3 has 13 residues. CDR3 sequence (DNA): TGTGCCAGTAGTATCGACGGAGAAGAGACCCAGTACTTC. Its translation is CASSIDGEETQYF. Drawing the rest from reference TRBV19 and TRBJ2-5, the complete variable domain is DGGITQSPKYLFRKEGQNVTLSCEQNLNHDAMYWYRQDPGQGLRLIYYSQIVNDFQKGDIAEGYSVSREKKESFPLTVTSAQKNPTAFYLCASSIDGEETQYFGPGTRLLVL.

The chain joins TRBV28 to TRBJ1-5; TRBD1 matches at 9 bases. Germline CDR1 is MDHEN and CDR2 is SYDVKM. The V gene end was trimmed by 4 bases and the J gene end by 6 bases; junction bases not matched to a gene: 7. CDR3 size: 15 residues. The CDR3 DNA is TGTGCCAGCAGTTCCGCGGGACAGGGTCTTCAGCCCCAGCATTTT. Translating gives CASSSAGQGLQPQHF.

V usage is TRBV7-9 and J usage is TRBJ2-5; D gene ambiguous. The CDR3 has 14 amino acids. V was cut by 5 bases and J by 1 base, with 11 bases left in between. Germline values: CDR1 SEHNR, CDR2 FQNEAQ (reference sequence). Here the CDR3 reads CASSPKAFQETQYF. The CDR3 DNA follows: TGTGCCAGCAGCCCTAAAGCGTTCCAAGAGACCCAGTACTTC.

The CDR3 DNA is TGTGCCAGCAGTTACTCGCGGGCCTACGAGCAGTACTTC. This gives the protein CASSYSRAYEQYF. The V gene is TRBV6-5, the J gene TRBJ2-7; TRBD2 might be the D (5 bases). The CDR3 is made up of 13 amino acids. Germline values: CDR1 MNHEY, CDR2 SVGAGI. Between the trimmed V and J ends, which lost 0 bases and 2 bases, there was a span of 5 bases.